One sample yielded the 30 T cell receptor beta chains listed below, sequenced in a study of blood T cell repertoires in COVID-19. Assay used: immunoSEQ multiplex PCR; TCRdb lists only in-frame clones, some missing. This table holds about 18,000 clones, roughly 91% found once. Sequenced material: peripheral blood. These receptors originate from a human donor in a cohort sampled during active COVID-19.

The chain carries TRBV14 and TRBJ2-3, with a possible D match to TRBD2 (6 bases). In germline, CDR1 is SGHDN, CDR2 FVKESK. The V end lost 4 bases, the J end lost 6 bases, and 26 bases lay between the germline ends. This CDR3 is built from 18 residues. The DNA for the CDR3 is TGTGCCAGCAGCCCCATTCGGACCGGGACTCAAGTTGGCGATACGCAGTATTTT. It codes for CASSPIRTGTQVGDTQYF.

Only one count was recorded for this clone. The chain uses TRBV2 and TRBJ2-1; no clear D. The germline V gene encodes CDR1 SNHLY and CDR2 FYNNEI. The CDR3 extends over 12 amino acids. Trimming left V 3 bases short and J 14 bases short, with 14 bases between. CDR3 nucleotides: TGTGCCAGCAGTGAGGGCCACCAGGTTAAGTTCTTC. This gives the protein CASSEGHQVKFF.

The chain links TRBV5-4 to TRBJ1-6, with D unresolved. Trimming left V 0 bases short and J 7 bases short, with 11 bases between. In germline, CDR1 is SGHNT, CDR2 YYREEE (reference sequence). This CDR3 is 15 amino acids long. This chain's CDR3 is CASSLEAGTNSPLHF. CDR3 bases: TGTGCCAGCAGCTTGGAAGCAGGTACCAATTCACCCCTCCACTTT.

The chain is built from TRBV7-3 and TRBJ2-1; 7 bases align to TRBD1. CDR3 size: 13 residues. V dropped 5 bases and J dropped 11; count of bases not matched to a gene: 9. The germline V gene encodes CDR1 SGHTA and CDR2 FQGTGA. DNA for the CDR3: TGTGCCAGCAGCCCAATGGACAGGTCTAAGCAGTTCTTC. Its protein is CASSPMDRSKQFF.

The gene calls are TRBV30 and TRBJ1-4; 7 positions match TRBD1. The germline gives CDR1 GTSNPN, CDR2 SVGIG (reference sequence). This CDR3 is 13 amino acids long. The V gene end was trimmed by 5 bases and the J gene end by 10 bases; junction bases not matched to a gene: 10. The CDR3 here is CAWGRGTVVKLFF. For the CDR3, the DNA is TGTGCCTGGGGCAGAGGGACAGTGGTAAAACTGTTTTTT.

This chain uses TRBV7-8 with TRBJ2-7; TRBD2 might be the D (6 bases). CDR1 and CDR2 from the germline V gene are SGHVS and FQNEAQ. CDR3 length equals 15 residues. Between the trimmed V and J ends, which lost 3 bases and 6 bases, there was a span of 18 bases. The CDR3 DNA reads as TGTGCCAGCAGCTTGCCGGGGCTCGGAGGGCTCGAGCAGTACTTC. Amino acid sequence: CASSLPGLGGLEQYF.

This chain links TRBV13 with TRBJ2-5; TRBD1 matches at 7 bases. The CDR3 is 16 residues long. Germline lookup yields CDR1 PRHDT and CDR2 FYEKMQ (reference sequence). With 5 bases clipped from V and 1 base from J, the junction kept 10 bases outside the gene matches. The CDR3: CASSRRAGGSQETQYF. CDR3 DNA: TGTGCCAGCAGCCGTCGTGCAGGGGGTTCCCAAGAGACCCAGTACTTC.

The rearrangement joins TRBV5-4 to TRBJ2-5, with D tentatively TRBD1 (5 bases). V was trimmed by 4 bases and J by 3 bases, leaving 13 bases between them. The CDR3 contains 14 residues. In germline, CDR1 is SGHNT, CDR2 YYREEE (reference sequence). For the CDR3, the DNA is TGTGCCAGCAGCGTACAGGCTATCAAAGAGACCCAGTACTTC. Amino acids: CASSVQAIKETQYF.

The V gene is TRBV30, the J gene TRBJ2-1; 11 nucleotides line up with TRBD2. Germline CDR1 and CDR2: GTSNPN and SVGIG (reference sequence). CDR3 length: 13 residues. The V segment lost 8 bases and the J segment 3 bases; nucleotides outside the gene matches: 3. CDR3 residues: CALTSGNYNEQFF. CDR3 DNA: TGTGCCCTGACTAGCGGGAACTACAATGAGCAGTTCTTC.

The V and J genes are TRBV18 and TRBJ1-2; D ambiguous. V was cut by 3 bases and J by 4 bases, with 9 bases left in between. CDR3 length: 13 residues. CDR1 and CDR2 from the germline V gene are KGHSH and LQKENI. The CDR3 DNA reads TGTGCCAGCTCACCGGAGCGGATCTATGGCTACACCTTC. Protein product: CASSPERIYGYTF.

This clone showed up just once. The rearrangement uses TRBV10-3 and TRBJ1-2, with a weak D call TRBD1 (5 bases). V dropped 0 bases and J dropped 7 bases, with 12 bases sitting between them. The CDR3 has 14 amino acids. Germline loops: CDR1 ENHRY, CDR2 SYGVKD. CDR3 sequence: CAISESAGIVGYTF. The CDR3 DNA reads as TGTGCCATCAGTGAGTCCGCAGGGATTGTTGGCTACACCTTC.

V is TRBV5-1 and J is TRBJ2-1; D is possibly TRBD2 (6 bases). The V end lost 5 bases, the J end lost 0 bases, and 12 bases lay between the germline ends. In germline, CDR1 is SGHRS, CDR2 YFSETQ. The CDR3 is 15 residues long. As DNA, the CDR3 is TGCGCCAGCAGGCGGGACGCTAGCTCCTACAATGAGCAGTTCTTC. It encodes CASRRDASSYNEQFF. The full variable domain, its missing parts supplied by reference TRBV5-1 and TRBJ2-1, is KAGVTQTPRYLIKTRGQQVTLSCSPISGHRSVSWYQQTPGQGLQFLFEYFSETQRNKGNFPGRFSGRQFSNSRSEMNVSTLELGDSALYLCASRRDASSYNEQFFGPGTRLTVL.

The chain employs TRBV29-1 and TRBJ2-5; the match to TRBD2 covers 11 bases. V lost 7 bases and J lost 7; bases outside the gene matches: 11. Germline V lookup: CDR1 SQVTM, CDR2 ANQGSEA. The CDR3 totals 14 residues. The CDR3 bases are TGCAGCGCCCGCGGCACTAGCGGGAGAATGACCCAGTACTTC. This sequence encodes CSARGTSGRMTQYF.

The rearrangement links TRBV6-2 or TRBV6-3 to TRBJ1-2, with TRBD1 matching over 9 bases. Per germline, CDR1 MNHEY and CDR2 SVGEGT. CDR3 size: 15 residues. Losses at the gene ends were 5 bases for V and 6 bases for J; bases not matched to a gene: 10. Here the CDR3 DNA reads TGTGCCAGCAGTCGCAGTACAGGGGGCCCTAATGGCTACACCTTC. Translated, it gives CASSRSTGGPNGYTF.

By share of the sample, this clone is large (0.1 to 1%). This chain links TRBV7-9 with TRBJ2-7; D unresolved. The germline V and J ends were trimmed by 1 base and 2 bases, with 9 bases remaining between them. The CDR3 covers 14 residues. From germline, CDR1 is SEHNR and CDR2 FQNEAQ (reference sequence). The CDR3 region is CASSLGRVPYEQYF. The CDR3 bases are TGTGCCAGCAGCTTAGGACGGGTCCCCTACGAGCAGTACTTC.

The chain uses TRBV5-1 and TRBJ2-5; possible D gene TRBD2, 6 bases. The CDR3 is 14 residues long. The ends were cut back, 2 bases at V and 7 bases at J, with 15 bases in the middle. Germline CDR1 is SGHRS and CDR2 is YFSETQ. The CDR3 region is CASSFGTPAGTQYF. The CDR3 DNA follows: TGCGCCAGCAGCTTCGGGACTCCGGCGGGGACCCAGTACTTC.

The rearrangement joins TRBV10-3 to TRBJ2-3, with TRBD2 as a possible D gene (5 bases). This CDR3 contains 14 residues. Trimming removed 4 bases from V and 0 bases from J, with 8 bases in between. Germline assignment: CDR1 ENHRY and CDR2 SYGVKD. Here the CDR3 reads CAISGTGSTDTQYF. CDR3 bases: TGTGCCATCAGTGGGACGGGGAGCACAGATACGCAGTATTTT.

The chain joins TRBV29-1 to TRBJ1-1; D remains ambiguous. CDR1 is SQVTM, CDR2 ANQGSEA, per germline. V lost 5 bases and J lost 1, with 8 bases in between. The CDR3 contains 12 residues. CDR3 sequence reads: CSVKPGNTEAFF. The CDR3 DNA reads as TGCAGCGTTAAACCGGGGAACACTGAAGCTTTCTTT.

This clone was seen a few times. This chain connects TRBV7-3 to TRBJ2-3; tentative D call: TRBD2 (6 bases). Germline V gives CDR1 SGHTA, CDR2 FQGTGA. The CDR3 is 16 residues long. V was clipped by 2 bases and J by 3 bases, with 15 bases between them. For the CDR3, the DNA is TGTGCCAGCAGCTTATCGGGACTCGTTGGTACAGATACGCAGTATTTT. Residues: CASSLSGLVGTDTQYF. The full variable domain, rest sourced from reference TRBV7-3 and TRBJ2-3, is GAGVSQTPSNKVTEKGKYVELRCDPISGHTALYWYRQSLGQGPEFLIYFQGTGAADDSGLPNDRFFAVRPEGSVSTLKIQRTERGDSAVYLCASSLSGLVGTDTQYFGPGTRLTVL.

This clone was seen just once. The CDR3 region is CASVGREDTGELFF. In DNA form, the CDR3 reads TGTGCCAGTGTTGGGAGGGAGGATACCGGGGAGCTGTTTTTT. This chain joins TRBV19 and TRBJ2-2; TRBD2 aligns across 7 bases. Germline lookup yields CDR1 LNHDA and CDR2 SQIVND (reference sequence). V lost 8 bases, J lost 5 bases, and 8 bases stayed unmatched. This CDR3 contains 14 residues.

The chain links TRBV15 to TRBJ1-4; 9 positions agree with TRBD1. The CDR3 runs to 17 residues. Trimming removed 1 base from V and 0 bases from J; junction bases left unmatched: 3. Germline-derived CDR1 and CDR2 are LNHNV and YYDKDF (reference sequence). CDR3 region: CATSRGGQGATNEKLFF. For the CDR3, the DNA is TGTGCCACCAGCAGAGGGGGACAGGGAGCAACTAATGAAAAACTGTTTTTT.

The sample holds a few counts of this clone. V and J are TRBV27 and TRBJ1-6; D might be TRBD1 (5 bases). Germline V gives CDR1 MNHEY, CDR2 SMNVEV (reference sequence). This CDR3 spans 15 amino acids. V was pared by 3 bases and J by 6 bases, with 12 bases between. The CDR3 reads CASSLFQGSNSPLHF. The CDR3 DNA is TGTGCCAGCAGTTTGTTCCAGGGAAGTAATTCACCCCTCCACTTT.

V usage is TRBV19 and J usage is TRBJ2-7; 9 nucleotides line up with TRBD1. The germline V gene has CDR1 LNHDA and CDR2 SQIVND (reference sequence). Trimming cost V 6 bases and J 7 bases; bases outside gene matches: 13. CDR3 length equals 15 residues. The CDR3 nucleotides read TGTGCCAGTAGCGGGGACAGGGTCGTCTTTGGGGAGCAGTACTTC. Translated: CASSGDRVVFGEQYF.

This rearrangement joins TRBV7-2 to TRBJ2-3; D unclear. With 6 bases removed from V and 5 bases from J, the gap between germline ends came to 12 bases. CDR3 length: 13 residues. Per the germline V gene, CDR1 is SGHTA and CDR2 is FQGNSA. The CDR3 loop reads CASRPPSQDTQYF. CDR3 bases: TGTGCCAGCAGACCACCTTCACAAGATACGCAGTATTTT. Drawing the rest from reference TRBV7-2 and TRBJ2-3, the complete variable domain is GAGVSQSPSNKVTEKGKDVELRCDPISGHTALYWYRQSLGQGLEFLIYFQGNSAPDKSGLPSDRFSAERTGGSVSTLTIQRTQQEDSAVYLCASRPPSQDTQYFGPGTRLTVL.

This clone was seen only once. V usage is TRBV19 and J usage is TRBJ1-4; no clear D gene. Trimming pared 6 bases from V and 5 bases from J, leaving 4 bases between. This CDR3 region has 11 residues. From germline, CDR1 is LNHDA and CDR2 SQIVND (reference sequence). CDR3 region: CASRRNEKLFF. CDR3 DNA sequence: TGTGCCAGTAGGCGAAATGAAAAACTGTTTTTT.

CDR3 bases: TGTGCCAGCAGTTACTATTCTAATCGGGGGTATGGCTACACCTTC. This gives the protein CASSYYSNRGYGYTF. The chain employs TRBV6-5 and TRBJ1-2, with TRBD1 as a possible D gene (5 bases). V lost 1 base, J lost 5 bases, and 14 bases lay in between. Germline V gene data show CDR1 as MNHEY and CDR2 as SVGAGI. The CDR3 is 15 residues long.

The chain joins TRBV12-3 or TRBV12-4 to TRBJ2-6, with a tentative D call TRBD1 (5 bases). V lost 5 bases to trimming and J lost 5 bases, with 7 bases between them. The CDR3 has 13 amino acids. This CDR3 reads CASSEDRANVLTF. CDR3 bases: TGTGCCAGCAGTGAGGACAGGGCCAACGTCCTGACTTTC.

J is TRBJ1-4 and V is TRBV19; D not certain. This CDR3 has 15 amino acids. Trimming removed 7 bases at V and 2 bases at J, with 14 bases between. CDR1 is LNHDA and CDR2 is SQIVND in the germline V gene (reference sequence). The CDR3: CASIPDPGTNEKLFF. Here the CDR3 DNA reads TGTGCCAGTATTCCAGACCCGGGTACTAATGAAAAACTGTTTTTT.

The rearrangement uses TRBV2 and TRBJ2-5; 7 positions match TRBD2. Germline CDR1 and CDR2: SNHLY and FYNNEI. Trimming cost V 6 bases and J 2 bases; bases outside gene matches: 9. The CDR3 totals 15 residues. CDR3 in amino acids: CASREGGGGQETQYF. DNA of the CDR3: TGTGCCAGCAGGGAGGGCGGGGGAGGACAAGAGACCCAGTACTTC.

The chain carries TRBV30 and TRBJ2-7; 9 bases line up with TRBD1. Per the germline V gene, CDR1 is GTSNPN and CDR2 is SVGIG (reference sequence). V lost 3 bases and J lost 4; bases outside the gene matches: 16. CDR3 length: 17 residues. CDR3 loop: CAWRHPLVDRGRYEQYF. The CDR3 DNA sequence: TGTGCCTGGAGGCACCCGTTGGTGGACAGGGGTCGGTACGAGCAGTACTTC.